This is a list of T cell receptor beta chains from one sample in a study of beta chain features in type 1 diabetes. The protocol was immunoSEQ multiplex PCR, while the TCRdb copy is restricted to in-frame clones and leaves out a portion. The sample carries about 280,000 clones, about 15% recorded once. Sequencing input: naive CD4+ T cells from blood. The receptors here all came from a man younger than 30 with type 1 diabetes. Both conserved end residues are trimmed from each CDR3. D genes are given only for firm matches.

v_call d_call cdr3_length cdr3_aa
TRBV18 . 11 ASSLGQTYEQY
TRBV4-3 TRBD1 12 ASSQVGQAYEQY
TRBV28 . 11 ASSSPTGYEQY
TRBV7-9 . 10 ASSPRGGEQY
TRBV5-1 TRBD1 13 ASRDARGQGQPQH
TRBV7-2 TRBD1 12 ASSLPGQGETQY
TRBV11-2 TRBD1 13 ASSPKGQATDTQY
TRBV28 . 15 ASNYGPGGKWTDTQY
TRBV30 . 12 AWDKSVANTEAF
TRBV5-6 . 14 ASSWGDRAWNTEAF
TRBV25-1 TRBD2 16 ASSEYGTSGRPLNEQF
TRBV29-1 TRBD2 14 SGGGRRGSSYNEQF
TRBV5-1 TRBD1 16 ASSLAGDRALSTDTQY
TRBV4-3 TRBD1 14 ASSLGTAQGYNEQF
TRBV29-1 . 11 SVAGNSNQPQH
TRBV7-2 TRBD1 11 ASRSTGDYGYT
TRBV5-4 . 15 ASSSGVGFSGANVLT
TRBV14 TRBD2 13 ASSPTSGNYNEQF